A single sample is the source of the 24 T cell receptor beta chains below, sequenced in a study of T cells in Graves' hyperthyroidism and ophthalmopathy. Amplification yielded TCR beta CDR3 regions, with RNA transcripts as the source. The study used the HTBI primer set for a first-round RT-PCR of the TCR CDR3. MiXCR, applied by TCRdb to the multiplex PCR reads, yields one record per CDR3 protein. This table has fewer than 450,000 distinct CDR3 sequences, approximately 18% appearing once. Sequencing input: blood. The receptors were sampled from a woman aged 25 to 39 with Graves' hyperthyroidism that later progressed to Graves' ophthalmopathy.

This clonotype was counted at least ten times. V usage is TRBV11-2 and J usage is TRBJ2-7; 11 nucleotides align to TRBD2. The junction had 3 bases not matched to a gene; V was cut back by 5 bases and J by 3 bases. The CDR3 loop spans 14 amino acids. Germline V gene lookup returns CDR1 SGHAT and CDR2 FQNNGV. CDR3 protein: CASSQTSGVYEQYF. CDR3 DNA sequence: TGTGCCAGCAGCCAGACTAGCGGGGTCTACGAGCAGTACTTC.

The V gene is TRBV19, the J gene TRBJ1-1, with D uncertain. The V gene's germline CDR1 is LNHDA and CDR2 SQIVND (reference sequence). Trimming took off 3 bases at V and 1 base at J, with 9 bases between the two ends. The CDR3 loop spans 14 amino acids. The CDR3 DNA sequence: TGTGCCAGTAGTATTTGGAGGACGAACACTGAAGCTTTCTTT. Translating gives CASSIWRTNTEAFF.

Note on this clonotype: The junction does not match germline at one end; this may be a read error. The rearrangement links TRBV5-1 to TRBJ2-1, with 7 bases fitting TRBD2. Germline CDR1 and CDR2: SGHRS and YFSETQ. CDR3 length equals 15 residues. In DNA, the CDR3 is TGCGCCAGCAGGATGGGGGGAGGGTCCGACAATGAGCAGCTCTTC. Amino acids: CASRMGGGSDNEQLF.

This clonotype has a count of ten or more. The chain carries TRBV5-8 and TRBJ2-1; weak D call: TRBD2 (5 bases). This CDR3 has 16 amino acids. Trimming removed 3 bases from V and 0 bases from J, with 13 bases in between. Germline values: CDR1 SGHTS, CDR2 YDEGEE. CDR3 DNA: TGTGCCAGCAGCTCTAATAGCGAGAGCTCCTACAATGAGCAGTTCTTC. Residues: CASSSNSESSYNEQFF.

This clonotype was counted between two and nine times. The chain carries TRBV24-1 and TRBJ1-2, with 8 bases lining up with TRBD1. This CDR3 has 14 amino acids. Germline trimming cut 4 bases from V and 5 bases from J; bases unmatched to any gene: 5. Germline lookup yields CDR1 KGHDR and CDR2 SFDVKD. This chain's CDR3 is CATSDLDRGYGYTF. As DNA, the CDR3 is TGTGCCACCAGTGACCTCGACAGGGGATATGGCTACACCTTC.

This clonotype showed up just a few times. The chain joins TRBV6-1 to TRBJ2-3; 8 bases line up with TRBD1. The trim removed 5 bases at V and 0 bases at J, leaving 13 bases unmatched. Germline V CDR1 and CDR2: MNHNS, SASEGT. The CDR3 length is 18 residues. CDR3 protein: CASSSTIGQGISTDTQYF. The CDR3 DNA follows: TGTGCCAGCAGTTCTACAATAGGACAGGGTATAAGCACAGATACGCAGTATTTT.

This clonotype appeared a single time. This could be a read error, since a much larger clone is one nucleotide away. This chain links TRBV20-1 with TRBJ2-3; D is unresolved. V was pared by 6 bases and J by 8 bases, with 9 bases between. Germline V CDR1 and CDR2: DFQATT, SNEGSKA (reference sequence). This CDR3 contains 10 residues. The CDR3 here is CSAAMGTQYF. Written as DNA, the CDR3 is TGCAGTGCCGCCATGGGTACGCAGTATTTT.

This clonotype was detected a few times. The CDR3 region has the DNA TGTGCCAGCAGCCTAAGGACAGGGGGAGGAAACACCATATATTTT. Protein sequence: CASSLRTGGGNTIYF. The chain combines TRBV11-2 with TRBJ1-3; 10 nucleotides line up with TRBD1. The V gene end was trimmed by 5 bases and the J gene end by 4 bases; junction bases not matched to a gene: 5. Looked up from germline, CDR1 is SGHAT and CDR2 is FQNNGV. CDR3 length equals 15 residues. The complete variable domain, with remaining parts taken from reference TRBV11-2 and TRBJ1-3, reads EAGVAQSPRYKIIEKRQSVAFWCNPISGHATLYWYQQILGQGPKLLIQFQNNGVVDDSQLPKDRFSAERLKGVDSTLKIQPAKLEDSAVYLCASSLRTGGGNTIYFGEGSWLTVV.

This clonotype was counted at least ten times. The chain employs TRBV19 and TRBJ2-2; the match to TRBD2 covers 8 bases. The J segment lost 6 bases and the V segment lost 10 bases, leaving 10 bases of the junction unmatched. Germline loops: CDR1 LNHDA, CDR2 SQIVND (reference sequence). The length of the CDR3 is 14 residues. The CDR3 spells CATTHGRGAGELFF. The DNA of the CDR3 is TGTGCCACCACGCACGGGAGGGGCGCCGGGGAGCTGTTTTTT.

V gene TRBV9 combines with J gene TRBJ1-2; D unresolved. The V gene lost 3 bases and the J gene lost 5 bases, with 14 bases spanning the gap. Germline V CDR1 and CDR2: SGDLS, YYNGEE. The CDR3 has 14 residues. The chain's CDR3 is CASSALGERYGYTF. Here the CDR3 DNA reads TGTGCCAGCAGCGCCCTCGGTGAACGATATGGCTACACCTTC.

This clonotype has a count of ten or more. The chain recombines TRBV27 with TRBJ2-2, with a possible D match to TRBD2 (7 bases). The germline V gene encodes CDR1 MNHEY and CDR2 SMNVEV (reference sequence). Trimming removed 1 base at V and 4 bases at J, with 13 bases between. The CDR3 has 16 amino acids. CDR3 amino acids: CASSLLRGGGTGELFF. In nucleotides, the CDR3 is TGTGCCAGCAGTTTATTGCGGGGAGGGGGCACCGGGGAGCTGTTTTTT.

This clonotype was observed at least ten times. The J gene is TRBJ2-3, the V gene TRBV2, with TRBD1 identical over 8 bases. Trimming cost V 6 bases and J 1 base; bases outside gene matches: 3. Germline V gives CDR1 SNHLY, CDR2 FYNNEI. The CDR3 length is 14 residues. The CDR3 loop reads CASRAGGGTDTQYF. CDR3 nucleotide sequence: TGTGCCAGCAGGGCAGGGGGCGGCACAGATACGCAGTATTTT.

This clonotype was picked up many times. This chain connects TRBV19 to TRBJ1-4; a possible D gene is TRBD1 (6 bases). V gave up 5 bases and J gave up 4 bases, with 14 bases separating them. The CDR3 extends over 15 amino acids. Germline CDR1 reads LNHDA; CDR2 reads SQIVND (reference sequence). The CDR3 region has the DNA TGTGCCAGTAGTTCGACGACAGGTGGTAATGAAAAACTGTTTTTT. It yields the protein CASSSTTGGNEKLFF. Full variable domain (outside the CDR3, taken from reference TRBV19 and TRBJ1-4): DGGITQSPKYLFRKEGQNVTLSCEQNLNHDAMYWYRQDPGQGLRLIYYSQIVNDFQKGDIAEGYSVSREKKESFPLTVTSAQKNPTAFYLCASSSTTGGNEKLFFGSGTQLSVL.

The chain recombines TRBV2 with TRBJ2-7; 14 nucleotides align to TRBD2. This CDR3 has 14 residues. The V and J ends lost 6 bases and 5 bases, in that order; junction bases with no gene match: 3. Looked up from germline, CDR1 is SNHLY and CDR2 is FYNNEI. CDR3 in DNA: TGTGCCAGCAGGCCGGGACTAGCGGGAGACGAGCAGTACTTC. Amino acids: CASRPGLAGDEQYF.

J is TRBJ1-5 and V is TRBV6-2 or TRBV6-3; TRBD1 matches at 10 bases. The CDR3 consists of 16 residues. Germline assignment: CDR1 MNHEY and CDR2 SVGEGT. V gave up 4 bases and J gave up 5 bases; unmatched junction bases: 8. Written as DNA, the CDR3 is TGTGCCAGCAGTTTCTCGATCGGACAGGGGGATCAGCCCCAGCATTTT. As protein: CASSFSIGQGDQPQHF.

There are many counts of this clonotype. The genes are TRBV18 and TRBJ1-2, with 8 bases identical to TRBD1. The V gene end was trimmed by 3 bases and the J gene end by 7 bases; junction bases not matched to a gene: 7. The CDR3 spans 14 residues. CDR1 is KGHSH, CDR2 LQKENI, per germline. As DNA, the CDR3 is TGTGCCAGCTCACCGGGACAGGAGACTGGTGGCTACACCTTC. Translating it yields CASSPGQETGGYTF.

This clonotype was seen a few times. One base away lies a much larger clone, so this may be a sequencing read error. The gene calls are TRBV27 and TRBJ2-7; D is tentatively TRBD1 or TRBD2 (5 bases each). Trimming took 2 bases from V and 0 from J, leaving 8 bases between them. The germline CDR1 and CDR2 sequences are MNHEY and SMNVEV (reference sequence). The CDR3 length is 14 residues. The CDR3 nucleotides read TGTGCCAGCAGTTTACACGGGACCTCCTACGAGCAGTACTTC. Amino acid sequence: CASSLHGTSYEQYF.

This clonotype occurred a few times. V usage is TRBV19 and J usage is TRBJ2-7; D ambiguous. V was pared by 1 base and J by 3 bases, with 7 bases between. CDR1 LNHDA and CDR2 SQIVND come from the germline V gene (reference sequence). CDR3 length: 13 residues. The CDR3 protein is CASSIGHRYEQYF. CDR3 coding DNA: TGTGCCAGTAGTATAGGACACCGCTACGAGCAGTACTTC.

Notes on this clonotype: A read error may explain this, as a much larger clone is one base away. The rearrangement links TRBV6-5 to TRBJ1-6; the D is unclear. Germline CDR1 MNHEY, CDR2 SVGAGI. The V and J ends lost 4 bases and 7 bases respectively, with 11 bases between them. The CDR3 extends over 14 amino acids. CDR3 nucleotide sequence: TGTGCCAGCAGTTTTGGGAAAGAGAATTCACCCCTCCACTTT. This sequence encodes CASSFGKENSPLHF.

Many counts were recorded for this clonotype. This chain connects TRBV5-1 to TRBJ1-1, with 8 bases fitting TRBD1. CDR3 length: 13 amino acids. V lost 2 bases, J lost 8 bases, and 5 bases stayed unmatched. Germline V CDR1 and CDR2: SGHRS, YFSETQ. The CDR3 nucleotides read TGCGCCAGCAGCTTTCAGGGGGCCCGCGAAGCTTTCTTT. Its protein product is CASSFQGAREAFF.

This chain joins TRBV6-1 and TRBJ2-7; TRBD1 matches at 7 bases. Germline CDR1 reads MNHNS; CDR2 reads SASEGT. The CDR3 covers 15 residues. Unmatched junction bases numbered 2, after V lost 0 bases and J lost 0 bases. CDR3 sequence (DNA): TGTGCCAGCAGTGAAGCTTGGGACAGCTCCTACGAGCAGTACTTC. Protein: CASSEAWDSSYEQYF.

This clonotype was recorded many times. This rearrangement joins TRBV12-3 or TRBV12-4 to TRBJ2-7; D may be TRBD1 (5 bases). The ends were cut back, 6 bases at V and 5 bases at J, with 17 bases in the middle. The CDR3 is made up of 14 amino acids. The DNA of the CDR3 is TGTGCCAGCAGCTTCCCAGGGAAATCCCACGAGCAGTACTTC. Its translation is CASSFPGKSHEQYF.

This clonotype was found a few times. This chain connects TRBV30 to TRBJ1-5, with TRBD1 as a possible D gene (5 bases). The germline V and J ends were trimmed by 5 bases and 0 bases, with 8 bases remaining between them. CDR1 and CDR2 from the germline V gene are GTSNPN and SVGIG (reference sequence). The length of the CDR3 is 13 residues. DNA for the CDR3: TGTGCCTGGGCGGGGGGTAGCAATCAGCCCCAGCATTTT. Translating gives CAWAGGSNQPQHF.

This clonotype was recorded at least ten times. The V gene is TRBV29-1, the J gene TRBJ1-2; TRBD1 is a possible D gene (5 bases). The CDR3 spans 13 residues. V was shortened by 4 bases and J by 8 bases, with 17 bases between the two germline ends. The germline V gene has CDR1 SQVTM and CDR2 ANQGSEA. The CDR3: CSVVPGEGTGYTF. CDR3 DNA sequence: TGCAGCGTTGTGCCCGGTGAGGGGACCGGCTACACCTTC.